These T cell receptor beta chains were read from a single sample in a study of beta chain features in type 1 diabetes. Produced via immunoSEQ multiplex PCR; TCRdb's table is partial and in-frame only. The sample consists of 300,000 to 450,000 clones, 9.5% to 10% of them appearing once. What was sequenced was central memory CD4+ T cells from blood. The receptors derive from a man aged 30 to 39 with type 1 diabetes. Both conserved end residues are part of each CDR3.

>TRBV9|TRBJ1-1
CASSVAAWDTEAFF
>TRBV10-2|NA
CASSALAGSTEQYF
>TRBV7-6|TRBJ2-7
CASSLDGRGRNEQYF
>TRBV19|TRBJ2-3
CASRNLGEADTQYF
>TRBV4-2|TRBJ2-3
CASSQDSASGRVDTQYF
>TRBV27|TRBJ2-5
CASRPWDREETQYF
>TRBV14|TRBJ2-1
CASSLWGEQFF
>TRBV10-3|TRBJ2-3
CAISDAGRREGYTQYF
>TRBV10-3|TRBJ1-2
CAISYLSNYGYTF
>TRBV7-7|TRBJ2-3
CASSLGIAGATDTQYF
>TRBV5-4|TRBJ2-1
CASSARGLNEQFF
>TRBV5-4|TRBJ2-2
CASSSRPDSPNTGELFF
>TRBV7-3|TRBJ2-1
CASTLSGRASNEQFF
>TRBV5-4|TRBJ1-2
CATTAGGLNGYTF
>TRBV30|TRBJ1-1
CAWSRQGNTEAFF
>TRBV7-2|TRBJ1-4
CASNPDGTGEKLFF
>TRBV7-8|TRBJ2-7
CASSLTDRGYEQYF
>TRBV4-3|TRBJ2-3
CASSLHRQASTDTQYF
>TRBV27|TRBJ2-5
CASSLWYQETQYF
>TRBV6-6|TRBJ1-4
CASRHRGGDEKLFF
>TRBV30|TRBJ2-3
CASSGASGLTDTQYF
>TRBV7-2|TRBJ1-2
CASSSQMTANYGYTF
>TRBV5-6|TRBJ2-7
CASSLGSDYEQYF
>TRBV6-5|TRBJ2-1
CASSSGNEQFF
>TRBV6-6|TRBJ1-1
CASSYPSGGEAFF
>TRBV10-3|TRBJ2-7
CAISESRGTSGVSPEQYF
>TRBV25-1|TRBJ2-7
CASSELVGRGPYEQYF